The rows below give T cell receptor beta chains drawn from one sample of a study of T cells in Graves' hyperthyroidism and ophthalmopathy. TCRdb passed the multiplex PCR reads through MiXCR, listing each CDR3 protein once. The sample holds 450,000 to 600,000 distinct CDR3 sequences; 14% are singletons and the top ten take roughly 14%. Sample: blood. All receptors come from a woman aged 40 to 50 with Graves' hyperthyroidism. CDR3s include the opening cysteine and the closing phenylalanine or tryptophan. The D gene is left open where the match is weak. Clone size is shown for a subset of rows, as once, few, many or a class of expanded clone.

d_call,clone_size,v_call,j_call,cdr3_nt,cdr3_aa
TRBD1,many,TRBV5-1,TRBJ2-1,TGCGCCAGCAGCTTTCAGGGACAGGGGGGTAATGAGCAGTTCTTC,CASSFQGQGGNEQFF
TRBD1,few,TRBV6-2/TRBV6-3,TRBJ1-6,TGTGCCAGCGAGACAGGGGGTAATAATTCACCCCTCCACTTT,CASETGGNNSPLHF
.,many,TRBV27,TRBJ2-3,TGTGCCAGCAGTTTGGGGCGGCTGTTCGGCACAGATACGCAGTATTTT,CASSLGRLFGTDTQYF
.,.,TRBV15,TRBJ2-2,TGTGCCATCAGCAGAGCGAGAGTTATAGACTCTACCGGGGAGCTGTTTTTT,CAISRARVIDSTGELFF
.,.,TRBV13,TRBJ2-1,TGTGCCAGCAGCTTAGCTGGGGTCGAGCAGTTCTTC,CASSLAGVEQFF
.,.,TRBV6-1,TRBJ1-2,TGTGCCAGCAAGTCCCCCGCCTATGGCTACACCTTC,CASKSPAYGYTF
.,many,TRBV18,TRBJ2-2,TGTGCCAGCTCACCACCGGGGTCCGCGAACACCGGGGAGCTGTTTTTT,CASSPPGSANTGELFF
TRBD2,few,TRBV20-1,TRBJ2-7,TGCAGTGCTAGAAGCCTAGCGGGAGGCCCCTACGAGCAGTACTTC,CSARSLAGGPYEQYF
.,many,TRBV7-9,TRBJ1-1,TGTGCCAGCAGCTCCTACCCAAATGGCGCAGCGAACACTGAAGCTTTCTTT,CASSSYPNGAANTEAFF
.,.,TRBV28,TRBJ1-2,TGTGCCAGCAGTACCGTCCGGGGAACTAACTATGGCTACACCTTC,CASSTVRGTNYGYTF
TRBD1,few,TRBV25-1,TRBJ2-7,TGTGCCAGCAGTGCGGACAGGGGGCCCTCCTACGAGCAGTACTTC,CASSADRGPSYEQYF
.,.,TRBV19,TRBJ2-2,TGTGCCAGTAGGGGGGACGGGAACACCGGGGAGCTGTTTTTT,CASRGDGNTGELFF
.,.,TRBV30,TRBJ1-1,TGTGCCTGGAGTGTCCCAGGGACCCCTGAAGCTTTCTTT,CAWSVPGTPEAFF
.,many,TRBV11-2,TRBJ2-1,TGTGCCAGCAGCTTCGATCGGTCTGAGCAGTTCTTC,CASSFDRSEQFF
.,few,TRBV2,TRBJ1-1,TGTGCCAGCAGTGATCGGGTAGTGAACACTGAAGCTTTCTTT,CASSDRVVNTEAFF
TRBD1,many,TRBV6-1,TRBJ2-1,TGTGCCAGCAGGACCCGGACAGGGCACAATGAGCAGTTCTTC,CASRTRTGHNEQFF
TRBD1,few,TRBV2,TRBJ1-4,TGTGCCAGCATGGGACAGGGAGCTAATGAAAAACTGTTTTTT,CASMGQGANEKLFF
TRBD2,many,TRBV9,TRBJ2-7,TGTGCCAGCAGCCGACTAGCGGATAGCTCCTACGAGCAGTACTTC,CASSRLADSSYEQYF
.,many,TRBV28,TRBJ2-3,TGTGCCAGCAGCCCCTGGGGCGTAAGCACAGATACGCAGTATTTT,CASSPWGVSTDTQYF
TRBD2,many,TRBV10-3,TRBJ2-3,TGTGCCATCGGACTAGCGGGCACAGATACGCAGTATTTT,CAIGLAGTDTQYF
.,.,TRBV4-1,TRBJ2-3,TGCGCCAGCAGCCAAGGACCCCTCCGTAGCGACACAGATACGCAGTATTTT,CASSQGPLRSDTDTQYF
TRBD1,many,TRBV6-1,TRBJ2-7,TGTGCCAGCAGCGGCGACAGGGCCGTAACATCCTACGAGCAGTACTTC,CASSGDRAVTSYEQYF
TRBD2,many,TRBV7-2,TRBJ2-5,TGTGCCAGCAGCCCCTCCCCTACGACTAGCGGGAGAGAGACCCAGTACTTC,CASSPSPTTSGRETQYF
TRBD2,many,TRBV7-6,TRBJ2-5,TGTGCCAGCAGCCCACGTGGAGCGGGGTTACAAGAGACCCAGTACTTC,CASSPRGAGLQETQYF
.,few,TRBV11-2,TRBJ1-3,TGTGCCAGCAGCTTAGACGCCAGGCCTGGAAACACCATATATTTT,CASSLDARPGNTIYF
.,many,TRBV5-1,TRBJ2-3,TGCGCCAGCAGCTCTGCGGCTAGCACAGATACGCAGTATTTT,CASSSAASTDTQYF
TRBD2,few,TRBV25-1,TRBJ2-1,TGTGCCAGCAGTGAAGGGGCTAGCGGGAGTACTGGTGAGCAGTTCTTC,CASSEGASGSTGEQFF
.,many,TRBV28,TRBJ2-1,TGTGCCAGCAGTGGACGGACTGGTCGGAACAATGAGCAGTTCTTC,CASSGRTGRNNEQFF
TRBD1,.,TRBV27,TRBJ2-1,TGTGCCAGCAGAAAAAACTTCCGGGACAGAAACAATGAGCAGTTCTTC,CASRKNFRDRNNEQFF
TRBD1,many,TRBV18,TRBJ1-3,TGTGCCAGCTCAACCAACAGGGGAGAATCTGGAAACACCATATATTTT,CASSTNRGESGNTIYF
TRBD2,many,TRBV10-3,TRBJ2-3,TGTGCCATCAGTGAGTCTCCGGGACTAGCGGGAATCAGTCCAGATACGCAGTATTTT,CAISESPGLAGISPDTQYF
.,many,TRBV27,TRBJ2-1,TGTGCCAGCAGTTTGGGTTCGGCCTCCGGGGACAATGAGCAGTTCTTC,CASSLGSASGDNEQFF
.,.,TRBV24-1,TRBJ2-2,TGTGCCACCAGTGATGACGGAAGAGGGACCGGGGAGCTGTTTTTT,CATSDDGRGTGELFF
.,.,TRBV3-1,TRBJ2-3,TGTGCCAGCAGCCAAAGGGGCACAGATACGCAGTGTTTT,CASSQRGTDTQCF
TRBD2,many,TRBV2,TRBJ2-7,TGTGCCAGCAGTGGAGGACTAGCGGGGGCAACCTACGAGCAGTACTTC,CASSGGLAGATYEQYF
TRBD2,many,TRBV7-8,TRBJ2-7,TGTGCCACCTCCGGGACTAGCGGGACCCCCTACGAGCAGTACTTC,CATSGTSGTPYEQYF
TRBD1,few,TRBV27,TRBJ1-6,TGTGCCAGCTCACAGGGGGCCTATAATTCACCCCTCCACTTT,CASSQGAYNSPLHF
.,many,TRBV7-6,TRBJ2-2,TGTGCCAGCAGCTTAATGTCATCCAGGGCTTTAGCGAACACCGGGGAGCTGTTTTTT,CASSLMSSRALANTGELFF
TRBD1,many,TRBV28,TRBJ2-1,TGTGCCAGCAGTATCGGGACAGGGGACTACAATGAGCAGTTCTTC,CASSIGTGDYNEQFF
TRBD2,.,TRBV9,TRBJ2-2,TGTGCCAGCAGCCCTGGACTAGCGGGAGCTACGATCACCGGGGAGCTGTTTTTT,CASSPGLAGATITGELFF
TRBD2,many,TRBV28,TRBJ2-1,TGTGCCAGCAGCCGGACTAGCGGTTACAATGAGCAGTTCTTC,CASSRTSGYNEQFF
TRBD1,.,TRBV7-9,TRBJ2-7,TGTGCCAGCAGCTTAGTATTTGGACAGGGCTCCTACGAGCAGTACTTC,CASSLVFGQGSYEQYF
TRBD1,.,TRBV29-1,TRBJ2-1,TGCAGCGTTGAAGGACAGGGGGCTTGGAATGAGCAGTTCTTC,CSVEGQGAWNEQFF
TRBD1,many,TRBV10-3,TRBJ1-2,TGTGCCATCAGCGGAGACAGGGGGACTAACTATGGCTACACCTTC,CAISGDRGTNYGYTF
.,.,TRBV10-3,TRBJ1-4,TGTGCCATCAGTGAGTTGGGTATGGCAGCTGAAAAACTGTTTTTT,CAISELGMAAEKLFF
.,many,TRBV5-1,TRBJ1-2,TGCGCCAGCAGCTTGCCGGGGGGCGCTGGCTACACCTTC,CASSLPGGAGYTF
.,many,TRBV3-1,TRBJ2-1,TGTGCCACCGCCGGGCTAGCCCCCAATGAGCAGTTCTTC,CATAGLAPNEQFF
TRBD2,.,TRBV29-1,TRBJ2-1,TGCAGCGTTGAAGATGTCGGCGGGAGGGCTGAAAATGAGCAGTTCTTC,CSVEDVGGRAENEQFF
.,few,TRBV20-1,TRBJ1-5,TGCAGTGCTGGTAAAGGGCAGGGCAATCAGCCCCAGCATTTT,CSAGKGQGNQPQHF
.,few,TRBV15,TRBJ2-1,TGTGCCACCAGCAGAGATCGCGGAGGGGGTGAGCAGTTCTTC,CATSRDRGGGEQFF